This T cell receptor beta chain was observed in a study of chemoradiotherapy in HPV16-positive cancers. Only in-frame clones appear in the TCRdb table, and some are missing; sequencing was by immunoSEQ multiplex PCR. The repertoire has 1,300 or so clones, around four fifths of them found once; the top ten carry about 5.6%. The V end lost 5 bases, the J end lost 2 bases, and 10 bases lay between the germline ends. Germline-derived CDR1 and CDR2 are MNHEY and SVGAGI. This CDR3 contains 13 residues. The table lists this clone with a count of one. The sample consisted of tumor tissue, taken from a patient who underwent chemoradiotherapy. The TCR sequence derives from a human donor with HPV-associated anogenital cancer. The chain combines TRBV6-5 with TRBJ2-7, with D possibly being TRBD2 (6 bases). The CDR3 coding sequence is TGTGCCAGCAGTGTGGGCGGGGCCTACGAGCAGTACTTC. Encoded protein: CASSVGGAYEQYF.